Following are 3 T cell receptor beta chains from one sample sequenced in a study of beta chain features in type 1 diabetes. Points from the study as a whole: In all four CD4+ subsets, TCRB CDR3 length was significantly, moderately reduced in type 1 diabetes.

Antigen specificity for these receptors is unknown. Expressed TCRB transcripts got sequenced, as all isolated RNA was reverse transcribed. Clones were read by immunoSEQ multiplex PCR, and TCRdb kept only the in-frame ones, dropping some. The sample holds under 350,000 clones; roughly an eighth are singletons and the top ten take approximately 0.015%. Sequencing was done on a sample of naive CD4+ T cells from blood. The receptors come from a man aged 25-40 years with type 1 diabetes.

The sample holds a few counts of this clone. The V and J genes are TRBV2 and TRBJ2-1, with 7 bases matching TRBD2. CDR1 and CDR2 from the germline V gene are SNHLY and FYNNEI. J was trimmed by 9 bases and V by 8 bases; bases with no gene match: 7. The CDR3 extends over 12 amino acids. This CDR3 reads CASAGDIGEQFF. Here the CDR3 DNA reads TGTGCCAGCGCGGGGGATATTGGTGAGCAGTTCTTC.

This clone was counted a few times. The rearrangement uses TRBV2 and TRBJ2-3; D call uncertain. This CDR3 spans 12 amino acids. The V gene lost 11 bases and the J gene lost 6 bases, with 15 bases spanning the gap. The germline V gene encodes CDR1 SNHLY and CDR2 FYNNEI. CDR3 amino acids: CAVGVGVDTQYF. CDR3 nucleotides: TGTGCCGTTGGTGTGGGCGTGGATACGCAGTATTTT.

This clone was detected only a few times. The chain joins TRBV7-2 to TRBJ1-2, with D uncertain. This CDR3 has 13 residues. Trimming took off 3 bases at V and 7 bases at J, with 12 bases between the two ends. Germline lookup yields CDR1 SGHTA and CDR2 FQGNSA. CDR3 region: CASSLEVGLGYTF. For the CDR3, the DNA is TGTGCCAGCAGCTTGGAGGTGGGCCTTGGCTACACCTTC. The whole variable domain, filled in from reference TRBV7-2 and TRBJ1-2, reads GAGVSQSPSNKVTEKGKDVELRCDPISGHTALYWYRQSLGQGLEFLIYFQGNSAPDKSGLPSDRFSAERTGGSVSTLTIQRTQQEDSAVYLCASSLEVGLGYTFGSGTRLTVV.